The 25 T cell receptor beta chains given below trace back to one sample, sequenced in a study of shared clonotypes between healthy human individuals. Assay: immunoSEQ multiplex PCR; the TCRdb copy retains only in-frame clones and omits some. The table records 700,000 to 950,000 clones, 96% of them present only once. Naive CD8 populations comprised CD45RO-negative cells positively selected for CCR7, excluding terminally differentiated effector memory CD45RA+ cells. Sequenced: naive CD8+ T cells sorted from blood. The receptors shown here come from a man younger than 40 in good health.

The J gene is TRBJ2-1, the V gene TRBV18; unclear D gene. Germline-derived CDR1 and CDR2 are KGHSH and LQKENI. This CDR3 is 18 amino acids long. The germline V and J ends were trimmed by 4 bases and 2 bases, with 21 bases remaining between them. CDR3 protein: CASSHPRFGLGPYNEQFF. CDR3 bases: TGTGCCAGCTCACACCCCCGTTTCGGCCTAGGCCCCTACAATGAGCAGTTCTTC.

V gene TRBV7-9 combines with J gene TRBJ1-5, with 9 bases identical to TRBD1. V shed 1 base and J 6 bases; nucleotides not matched to a gene: 1. Germline V lookup: CDR1 SEHNR, CDR2 FQNEAQ (reference sequence). The CDR3 has 14 amino acids. The CDR3 nucleotides read TGTGCCAGCAGCTTAGAGGACAGGGGTCAGCCCCAGCATTTT. Its translation: CASSLEDRGQPQHF.

Concerning this clone itself: In the same sample, other DNA sequences code for this CDR3. This chain links TRBV29-1 with TRBJ2-5; TRBD2 matches 7 bases. After removal of 6 bases from V and 4 bases from J, the junction contained 5 bases not matched to a gene. This CDR3 has 12 residues. The germline CDR1 and CDR2 sequences are SQVTM and ANQGSEA. In DNA form, the CDR3 reads TGCAGCGTCCGCACGGGGGGAGAGACCCAGTACTTC. The encoded protein is CSVRTGGETQYF.

This chain uses TRBV28 with TRBJ2-7, with 9 nucleotides matching TRBD2. Per the germline V gene, CDR1 is MDHEN and CDR2 is SYDVKM. J gave up 2 bases and V 4 bases, and 3 bases lay outside the gene matches. CDR3 size: 14 residues. The CDR3 loop reads CASSSSGNAYEQYF. Written as DNA, the CDR3 is TGTGCCAGCAGTTCTAGCGGGAACGCCTACGAGCAGTACTTC.

CDR3 sequence: CASSLEGGPVFEQYF. The CDR3 coding sequence is TGTGCCAGCAGCTTGGAGGGAGGGCCAGTTTTCGAGCAGTACTTC. The gene calls are TRBV7-9 and TRBJ2-7; the match to TRBD2 covers 7 bases. This CDR3 has 15 residues. The germline gives CDR1 SEHNR, CDR2 FQNEAQ (reference sequence). The ends lost 3 bases at V and 6 bases at J; junction bases unmatched: 11.

This chain connects TRBV27 to TRBJ1-2, with D possibly TRBD1 on 5 matching bases. The CDR3 runs to 12 residues. Trimming took off 3 bases at V and 9 bases at J, with 11 bases between the two ends. The germline CDR1 and CDR2 sequences are MNHEY and SMNVEV (reference sequence). CDR3 sequence: CASSFEGRSYTF. For the CDR3, the DNA is TGTGCCAGCAGTTTCGAGGGGAGGAGCTACACCTTC.

For this clone: Other DNA sequences in the sample encode the same CDR3. The chain carries TRBV27 and TRBJ2-7; tentatively, D is TRBD1 or TRBD2 (5 bases each). Trimming left V 4 bases short and J 4 bases short, with 14 bases between. Germline V gives CDR1 MNHEY, CDR2 SMNVEV (reference sequence). CDR3 length equals 14 residues. The CDR3 loop is CASSSGTGGYEQYF. In DNA, the CDR3 is TGTGCCAGCAGTTCCGGGACGGGTGGTTACGAGCAGTACTTC.

This rearrangement joins TRBV28 to TRBJ2-1, with 11 nucleotides matching TRBD2. Germline V gives CDR1 MDHEN, CDR2 SYDVKM. V gave up 4 bases and J gave up 5 bases; unmatched junction bases: 10. The CDR3 runs to 17 residues. The CDR3 sequence is CASSSPIAGGPHNEQFF. The CDR3 coding sequence is TGTGCCAGCAGTTCACCCATAGCGGGAGGGCCCCACAATGAGCAGTTCTTC.

V gene TRBV2 combines with J gene TRBJ2-3, with TRBD1 identical over 7 bases. CDR3 length: 13 amino acids. After removal of 4 bases from V and 6 bases from J, the junction contained 4 bases not matched to a gene. Germline CDR1 is SNHLY and CDR2 is FYNNEI. The chain's CDR3 is CASSGQGPDTQYF. Here the CDR3 DNA reads TGTGCCAGCAGTGGACAGGGTCCCGATACGCAGTATTTT.

V and J are TRBV7-9 and TRBJ2-1; D call uncertain. The CDR3 runs 16 residues. Germline V gene sequence: CDR1 SEHNR, CDR2 FQNEAQ (reference sequence). Trimming took off 2 bases at V and 0 bases at J, with 11 bases between the two ends. The CDR3: CASSLRVSSSYNEQFF. CDR3 DNA sequence: TGTGCCAGCAGCTTAAGGGTCTCGAGCTCCTACAATGAGCAGTTCTTC.

V and J are TRBV7-9 and TRBJ2-7; 8 nucleotides line up with TRBD1. The trim removed 5 bases at V and 4 bases at J, leaving 4 bases unmatched. This CDR3 is 13 amino acids long. CDR1 is SEHNR and CDR2 is FQNEAQ in the germline V gene (reference sequence). For the CDR3, the DNA is TGTGCCAGCAGCCCGGGGACAGGTTACGAGCAGTACTTC. This codes for CASSPGTGYEQYF.

This clone was counted between two and nine times. Here the CDR3 reads CASSLSIGRGNEQYF. CDR3 coding DNA: TGTGCCAGCAGCCTTTCCATCGGGAGAGGGAACGAGCAGTACTTC. The chain carries TRBV14 and TRBJ2-7, with a weak D call TRBD2 (6 bases). CDR3 size: 15 residues. Per germline, CDR1 SGHDN and CDR2 FVKESK. V was shortened by 4 bases and J by 5 bases, with 18 bases between the two germline ends.

In its sample, this clone was seen a few times. The rearrangement uses TRBV15 and TRBJ2-3; D possibly matches TRBD1 or TRBD2 (5 bases each). Germline values: CDR1 LNHNV, CDR2 YYDKDF (reference sequence). V lost 0 bases and J lost 2, with 12 bases in between. The CDR3 is 16 residues long. The CDR3 sequence is CATSREGTPHTDTQYF. CDR3 DNA sequence: TGTGCCACCAGCAGAGAAGGGACGCCTCACACAGATACGCAGTATTTT.

This clone was picked up one time. This chain joins TRBV6-1 and TRBJ2-3; D possibly matches TRBD1 or TRBD2 (5 bases each). The V end was cut by 8 bases, the J end by 4 bases, with 10 bases between. The CDR3 has 12 residues. Per germline, CDR1 MNHNS and CDR2 SASEGT. This CDR3 is CASGMGADTQYF. Here the CDR3 DNA reads TGTGCCAGCGGGATGGGGGCAGATACGCAGTATTTT.

The chain couples TRBV27 to TRBJ2-7; possibly TRBD2 for D (5 bases). Between the trimmed V and J ends, which lost 3 bases and 7 bases, there was a span of 10 bases. The length of the CDR3 is 12 residues. Germline lookup yields CDR1 MNHEY and CDR2 SMNVEV (reference sequence). CDR3 residues: CASSFPGMEQYF. The CDR3 nucleotides are TGTGCCAGCAGTTTCCCGGGAATGGAGCAGTACTTC.

CDR3 coding DNA: TGTGCCAGCAGCTCAACAGGGGGCTGGGGCACTGAAGCTTTCTTT. Protein: CASSSTGGWGTEAFF. The chain couples TRBV7-9 to TRBJ1-1; 9 positions match TRBD1. Per the germline V gene, CDR1 is SEHNR and CDR2 is FQNEAQ (reference sequence). Trimming removed 4 bases from V and 4 bases from J; junction bases left unmatched: 7. The length of the CDR3 is 15 residues.

This chain joins TRBV14 and TRBJ2-2; D not resolved. The CDR3 consists of 13 residues. V was pared by 4 bases and J by 6 bases, with 9 bases between. Germline CDR1 is SGHDN and CDR2 is FVKESK. In nucleotides, the CDR3 is TGTGCCAGCAGCCCTTTCAACGCCGGGGAGCTGTTTTTT. Amino acids: CASSPFNAGELFF.

CDR3 bases: TGTGCCAGCAGTGACGGTTTTGCGGGCCCCCAGCATTTT. As protein: CASSDGFAGPQHF. The chain carries TRBV25-1 and TRBJ1-5; D not certain. Germline V gives CDR1 MGHDK, CDR2 SYGVNS. The V and J ends lost 3 bases and 10 bases respectively, with 13 bases between them. The CDR3 is 13 amino acids.

The chain links TRBV30 to TRBJ1-2; D unresolved. Trimming took 5 bases from V and 4 from J, leaving 11 bases between them. The CDR3 has 12 amino acids. Germline lookup yields CDR1 GTSNPN and CDR2 SVGIG (reference sequence). CDR3 residues: CAWDPLVYGYTF. The CDR3 DNA reads TGTGCCTGGGACCCGTTAGTCTATGGCTACACCTTC.

The gene calls are TRBV2 and TRBJ2-5; 11 nucleotides align to TRBD2. Trimming removed 2 bases from V and 2 bases from J; junction bases left unmatched: 16. There are 20 residues in the CDR3. CDR1 and CDR2 (germline): SNHLY, FYNNEI. In nucleotides, the CDR3 is TGTGCCAGCAGTGAATCCTTCCTAGCGGGAGGATTGGGCCCTCAAGAGACCCAGTACTTC. It codes for CASSESFLAGGLGPQETQYF.

V and J are TRBV5-3 and TRBJ2-7; possibly TRBD1 for D (6 bases). TRBV5-3 is an ORF, and what it does is uncertain. There are 20 residues in the CDR3. Trimming pared 2 bases from V and 2 bases from J, leaving 29 bases between. The CDR3 protein is CARSFGRKDRTMKWTYEQYF. The CDR3 DNA reads as TGTGCCAGAAGCTTCGGTCGGAAGGACAGAACGATGAAATGGACCTACGAGCAGTACTTC.

DNA for the CDR3: TGTGCCACCAGCAGGCAGGGTGATTATGGCTACACCTTC. This encodes CATSRQGDYGYTF. The genes are TRBV15 and TRBJ1-2; D possibly corresponds to TRBD1 (5 bases). The germline V and J ends were trimmed by 3 bases and 5 bases, with 10 bases remaining between them. This CDR3 has 13 amino acids. Germline V gene data show CDR1 as LNHNV and CDR2 as YYDKDF (reference sequence).

The chain employs TRBV7-9 and TRBJ2-7; D is uncertain. This CDR3 is 13 amino acids long. V was cut by 8 bases and J by 2 bases, with 13 bases left in between. In germline, CDR1 is SEHNR, CDR2 FQNEAQ (reference sequence). The DNA of the CDR3 is TGTGCCAGCGGTAACGCTTTTCCCTACGAGCAGTACTTC. Translating it yields CASGNAFPYEQYF.

The gene calls are TRBV5-4 and TRBJ2-1; 12 bases are shared with TRBD2. V dropped 3 bases and J dropped 6; count of bases not matched to a gene: 10. Germline CDR1 reads SGHNT; CDR2 reads YYREEE (reference sequence). This CDR3 region has 17 residues. CDR3 bases: TGTGCCAGCAGCTATAGGATCGTACTAGCGGGAGGCAATGAGCAGTTCTTC. This gives the protein CASSYRIVLAGGNEQFF. The variable domain in full, with the rest retrieved from reference TRBV5-4 and TRBJ2-1, is ETGVTQSPTHLIKTRGQQVTLRCSSQSGHNTVSWYQQALGQGPQFIFQYYREEENGRGNFPPRFSGLQFPNYSSELNVNALELDDSALYLCASSYRIVLAGGNEQFFGPGTRLTVL.

CDR3 nucleotides: TGTGCCAGCAGTGCCGGGGACAGCTCTAACTATGGCTACACCTTC. Residues: CASSAGDSSNYGYTF. The chain carries TRBV25-1 and TRBJ1-2, with TRBD1 identical over 7 bases. CDR1 and CDR2 (germline): MGHDK, SYGVNS. With 4 bases clipped from V and 0 bases from J, the junction kept 5 bases outside the gene matches. The CDR3 contains 15 residues.